This T cell receptor (beta chain) was profiled in a study of T cell changes during pregnancy in multiple sclerosis. The repertoire was sequenced with immunoSEQ multiplex PCR; TCRdb's copy has only in-frame clones and lacks some. The profile shows around 62,000 clones, around 90% of them singletons. This TCR was sampled from a female donor in good health, enrolled as a control in a pregnancy study. The sequencing here drew on peripheral blood, taken in the second trimester of pregnancy.

CDR3 in DNA: TGTGCCATCAGTGACCCCGGGACTAGCGGCAATGAGCAGTTCTTC. Amino acids: CAISDPGTSGNEQFF. The chain links TRBV10-3 to TRBJ2-1; 11 bases are a match to TRBD2. Trimming removed 3 bases from V and 6 bases from J; junction bases left unmatched: 4. The V gene's germline CDR1 is ENHRY and CDR2 SYGVKD. The CDR3 has 15 amino acids.